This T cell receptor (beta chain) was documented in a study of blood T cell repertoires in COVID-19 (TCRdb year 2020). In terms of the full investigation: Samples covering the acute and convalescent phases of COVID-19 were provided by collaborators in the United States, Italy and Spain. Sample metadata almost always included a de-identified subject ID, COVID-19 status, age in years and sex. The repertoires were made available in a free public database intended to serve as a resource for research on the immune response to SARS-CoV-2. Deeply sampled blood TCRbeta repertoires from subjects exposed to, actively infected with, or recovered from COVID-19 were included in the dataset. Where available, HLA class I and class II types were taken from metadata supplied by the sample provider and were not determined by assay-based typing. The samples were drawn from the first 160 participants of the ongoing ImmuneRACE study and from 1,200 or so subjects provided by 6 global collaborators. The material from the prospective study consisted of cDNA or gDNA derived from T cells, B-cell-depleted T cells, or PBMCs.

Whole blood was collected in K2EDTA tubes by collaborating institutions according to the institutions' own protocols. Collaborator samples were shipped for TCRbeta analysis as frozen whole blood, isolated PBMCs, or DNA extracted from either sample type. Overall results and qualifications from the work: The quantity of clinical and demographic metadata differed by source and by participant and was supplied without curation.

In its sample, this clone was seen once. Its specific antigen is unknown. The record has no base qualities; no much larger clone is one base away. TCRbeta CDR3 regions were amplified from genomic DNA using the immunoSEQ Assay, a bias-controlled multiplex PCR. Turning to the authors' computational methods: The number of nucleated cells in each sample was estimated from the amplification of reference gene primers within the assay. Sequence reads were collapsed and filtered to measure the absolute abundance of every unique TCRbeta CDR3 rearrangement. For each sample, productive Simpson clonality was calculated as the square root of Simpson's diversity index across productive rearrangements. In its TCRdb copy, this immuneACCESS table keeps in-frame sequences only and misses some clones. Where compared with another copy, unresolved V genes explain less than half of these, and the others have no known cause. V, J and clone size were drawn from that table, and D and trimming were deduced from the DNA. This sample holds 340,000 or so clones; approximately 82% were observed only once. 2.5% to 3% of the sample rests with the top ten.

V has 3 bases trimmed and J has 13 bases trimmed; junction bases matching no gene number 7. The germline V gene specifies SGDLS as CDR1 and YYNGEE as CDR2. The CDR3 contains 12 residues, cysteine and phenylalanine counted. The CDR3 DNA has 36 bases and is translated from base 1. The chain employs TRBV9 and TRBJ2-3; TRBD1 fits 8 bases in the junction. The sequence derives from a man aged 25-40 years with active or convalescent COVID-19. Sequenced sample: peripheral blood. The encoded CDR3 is CASSDPGQEKYF. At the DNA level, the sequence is TGTGCCAGCAGCGACCCGGGACAGGAGAAGTATTTT.